This T cell receptor beta chain was retrieved from a study of T-cell memory formation after mild COVID-19. About the study: Clustering of TCRs was largely donor specific.

5'RACE with constant-segment primers yielded barcoded, UMI-tagged TCR alpha and TCR beta cDNA libraries. TCRdb re-derived calls from the 5' RACE reads in MiXCR, one entry per CDR3 protein. The sample carries around 410,000 distinct CDR3 sequences, 20% to 30% recorded once. Comment on this clonotype: The target antigen is unknown.

V gave up 7 bases and J gave up 0 bases, with 8 bases separating them. This CDR3 comprises 12 residues. CDR1 is DFQATT and CDR2 is SNEGSKA in the germline V gene (reference sequence). Study results and limitations: Pre-infection memory contained some responding clones, which suggested that cross-reactive memory had joined. Shrinking CD4+ clones resided mostly in CM and EM, and CD8+ ones in EMRA.

The clonotype was recovered from an adult woman who had mild COVID-19 (a few samples of this study predate the infection). Cell type and time point are not known. The V gene is TRBV20-1, the J gene TRBJ2-3; D gene ambiguous. Sequencing input: PBMCs or a T cell subset sorted from them (not recorded which). In nucleotides, the CDR3 is TGCAGTGGGACGGAAAGCACAGATACGCAGTATTTT. The encoded protein is CSGTESTDTQYF.